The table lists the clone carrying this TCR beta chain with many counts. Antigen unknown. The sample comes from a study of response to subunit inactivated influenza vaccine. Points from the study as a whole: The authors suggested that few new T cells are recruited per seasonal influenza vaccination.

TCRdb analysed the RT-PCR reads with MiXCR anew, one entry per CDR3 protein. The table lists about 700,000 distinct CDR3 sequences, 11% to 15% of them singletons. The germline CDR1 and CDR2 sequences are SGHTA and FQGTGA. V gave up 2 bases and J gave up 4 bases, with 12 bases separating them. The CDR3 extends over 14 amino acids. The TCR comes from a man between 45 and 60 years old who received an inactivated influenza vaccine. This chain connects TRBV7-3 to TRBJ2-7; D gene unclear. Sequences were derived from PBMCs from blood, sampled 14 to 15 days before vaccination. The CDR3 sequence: CASSLQAGKYEQYF. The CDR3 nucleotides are TGTGCCAGCAGCTTACAGGCAGGAAAATACGAGCAGTACTTC.